The sample holds one count of the clone carrying this T cell receptor beta chain. This CDR3 has 17 amino acids. The junction had 10 bases not matched to a gene; V was cut back by 4 bases and J by 2 bases. The germline V gene encodes CDR1 SGHNT and CDR2 YYREEE (reference sequence). These data belong to a study of blood T cell repertoires in COVID-19. Background on the study: Researchers got acute and convalescent COVID-19 samples from the United States, Italy and Spain. The analysed material was cDNA or gDNA that came from T cells, B-cell-depleted T cells, or PBMCs.

Sequenced by immunoSEQ multiplex PCR; TCRdb stores in-frame clones only, minus some. The sample has more than 150,000 clones, around 80% seen once. The clonotype was recovered from a man aged 45-65 years who had recovered from COVID-19. The V call is TRBV5-4, the J call TRBJ2-3, with 10 nucleotides matching TRBD2. Sequencing was done on a sample of peripheral blood. CDR3 nucleotides: TGTGCCAGCAGCCGAACAACTAGCGGGACTAACACAGATACGCAGTATTTT. It is translated as CASSRTTSGTNTDTQYF.